The rows below give T cell receptor beta chains drawn from one sample of a study of blood T cell repertoires in COVID-19. Assay: immunoSEQ multiplex PCR; the TCRdb copy retains only in-frame clones and omits some. This sample has 70,000 to 90,000 clones, with over 65% found just once. Source material: peripheral blood. These receptors were collected from an elderly woman with acute or convalescent COVID-19. Each CDR3 is given with its conserved first and last residue. Fields, in order: CDR3 protein, CDR3 DNA, D gene, clone size, J gene, V gene. D genes are given only for firm matches. Clone size is stated in some rows and not others, as once, few, many or a class when expanded.

CDR3 protein: CASSPRRGPNTEAFF
CDR3 DNA: TGTGCCAGCAGCCCCCGCAGGGGGCCGAACACTGAAGCTTTCTTT
D gene: TRBD1
clone size: few
J gene: TRBJ1-1
V gene: TRBV13

CDR3 protein: CASSVGWQGVLSGDYEQYF
CDR3 DNA: TGTGCCAGCAGCGTAGGGTGGCAGGGGGTCCTTTCGGGGGACTACGAGCAGTACTTC
D gene: .
clone size: .
J gene: TRBJ2-7
V gene: TRBV9

CDR3 protein: CASSPLGVDEQFF
CDR3 DNA: TGTGCCAGCAGCCCTCTAGGAGTCGATGAGCAGTTCTTC
D gene: .
clone size: few
J gene: TRBJ2-1
V gene: TRBV7-3

CDR3 protein: CASSVGQGNYGYTF
CDR3 DNA: TGCGCCAGCAGCGTGGGACAGGGTAACTATGGCTACACCTTC
D gene: TRBD1
clone size: .
J gene: TRBJ1-2
V gene: TRBV5-1

CDR3 protein: CATMMDRTNTEAFF
CDR3 DNA: TGTGCCACCATGATGGACAGGACGAACACTGAAGCTTTCTTT
D gene: TRBD1
clone size: .
J gene: TRBJ1-1
V gene: TRBV2

CDR3 protein: CASSFRELNTGELFF
CDR3 DNA: TGTGCCAGCAGCTTTCGGGAGCTAAACACCGGGGAGCTGTTTTTT
D gene: .
clone size: .
J gene: TRBJ2-2
V gene: TRBV5-5

CDR3 protein: CAAARGPEAGELFF
CDR3 DNA: TGCGCCGCCGCTCGAGGGCCAGAGGCCGGGGAGCTGTTTTTT
D gene: .
clone size: .
J gene: TRBJ2-2
V gene: TRBV4-1

CDR3 protein: CAWSVLAGREQFF
CDR3 DNA: TGTGCCTGGAGTGTTCTCGCGGGAAGGGAGCAGTTCTTC
D gene: .
clone size: .
J gene: TRBJ2-1
V gene: TRBV30

CDR3 protein: CASSHPTSGKNYEQYF
CDR3 DNA: TGTGCCAGCAGCCACCCGACTAGCGGGAAGAACTACGAGCAGTACTTC
D gene: TRBD2
clone size: .
J gene: TRBJ2-7
V gene: TRBV9

CDR3 protein: CSARRGDEAFF
CDR3 DNA: TGCAGTGCTAGAAGGGGTGATGAAGCTTTCTTT
D gene: .
clone size: .
J gene: TRBJ1-1
V gene: TRBV20-1

CDR3 protein: CASSPGTLVGQYF
CDR3 DNA: TGTGCCAGCAGCCCCGGGACTCTCGTAGGGCAGTATTTT
D gene: .
clone size: .
J gene: TRBJ2-3
V gene: TRBV7-9

CDR3 protein: CASSSSGQGLLRGYTF
CDR3 DNA: TGCGCCAGCAGCTCCTCTGGGCAGGGACTACTGAGAGGCTACACCTTC
D gene: .
clone size: .
J gene: TRBJ1-2
V gene: TRBV5-1

CDR3 protein: CASSLDRNNEQFF
CDR3 DNA: TGTGCCAGCAGCTTGGACAGAAACAATGAGCAGTTCTTC
D gene: .
clone size: .
J gene: TRBJ2-1
V gene: TRBV5-4

CDR3 protein: CAWRLTRGQGLSGNTIYF
CDR3 DNA: TGTGCCTGGAGGCTAACAAGGGGACAGGGGCTCTCTGGAAACACCATATATTTT
D gene: TRBD1
clone size: .
J gene: TRBJ1-3
V gene: TRBV30

CDR3 protein: CASRLRTGSSYNEQFF
CDR3 DNA: TGTGCAAGTCGCTTGAGGACAGGGAGCTCCTACAATGAGCAGTTCTTC
D gene: .
clone size: .
J gene: TRBJ2-1
V gene: TRBV12-2

CDR3 protein: CASSRYSGRGQGDEQFF
CDR3 DNA: TGTGCCAGTAGCCGATATAGCGGCCGGGGCCAGGGGGATGAGCAGTTCTTC
D gene: .
clone size: .
J gene: TRBJ2-1
V gene: TRBV19

CDR3 protein: CAISGEGGYNEQFF
CDR3 DNA: TGTGCCATCAGTGGGGAGGGGGGGTACAATGAGCAGTTCTTC
D gene: .
clone size: .
J gene: TRBJ2-1
V gene: TRBV10-3

CDR3 protein: CASSLRGSSTNEKLFF
CDR3 DNA: TGTGCCAGCAGTCTTAGAGGGTCTTCAACTAATGAAAAACTGTTTTTT
D gene: .
clone size: .
J gene: TRBJ1-4
V gene: TRBV3-1/TRBV3-2

CDR3 protein: CASSDGLLTDTQYF
CDR3 DNA: TGTGCCAGCAGCGACGGACTACTCACAGATACGCAGTATTTT
D gene: .
clone size: .
J gene: TRBJ2-3
V gene: TRBV9

CDR3 protein: CASSYKTSEETQYF
CDR3 DNA: TGTGCCAGTAGTTACAAGACTTCAGAAGAGACCCAGTACTTC
D gene: .
clone size: .
J gene: TRBJ2-5
V gene: TRBV19

CDR3 protein: CASSQEVHSGELFF
CDR3 DNA: TGTGCCAGCAGCCAGGAGGTACATTCAGGGGAGCTGTTTTTT
D gene: .
clone size: .
J gene: TRBJ2-2
V gene: TRBV7-3

CDR3 protein: CASSSRSSGEQYF
CDR3 DNA: TGTGCCAGCAGCTCACGTTCTAGCGGAGAGCAGTACTTC
D gene: TRBD2
clone size: .
J gene: TRBJ2-7
V gene: TRBV11-3

CDR3 protein: CASSLAPGQGVGEQYF
CDR3 DNA: TGCGCCAGCAGCTTGGCCCCGGGACAGGGGGTTGGCGAGCAGTACTTC
D gene: TRBD1
clone size: .
J gene: TRBJ2-7
V gene: TRBV5-1

CDR3 protein: CASSLGQGVGGYTF
CDR3 DNA: TGTGCCAGCAGCTTGGGCCAGGGCGTAGGAGGCTACACCTTC
D gene: .
clone size: few
J gene: TRBJ1-2
V gene: TRBV5-6

CDR3 protein: CATSRGGGYQPQHF
CDR3 DNA: TGTGCCACCAGCAGAGGTGGCGGATATCAGCCCCAGCATTTT
D gene: .
clone size: .
J gene: TRBJ1-5
V gene: TRBV15

CDR3 protein: CAWSLTGSNYGYTF
CDR3 DNA: TGTGCCTGGAGTTTGACAGGCAGTAACTATGGCTACACCTTC
D gene: .
clone size: .
J gene: TRBJ1-2
V gene: TRBV30

CDR3 protein: CASSKTSGSVRETQYF
CDR3 DNA: TGCGCCAGCAGCAAGACTAGCGGGAGTGTAAGGGAGACCCAGTACTTC
D gene: TRBD2
clone size: .
J gene: TRBJ2-5
V gene: TRBV5-1

CDR3 protein: CASSLNSGGTEAFF
CDR3 DNA: TGTGCCAGCAGCTTAAACTCCGGAGGTACTGAAGCTTTCTTT
D gene: .
clone size: few
J gene: TRBJ1-1
V gene: TRBV7-3

CDR3 protein: CASSEGGDEQFF
CDR3 DNA: TGTGCCAGCAGTGAAGGAGGAGATGAGCAGTTCTTC
D gene: .
clone size: .
J gene: TRBJ2-1
V gene: TRBV6-1

CDR3 protein: CASSPYNEQFF
CDR3 DNA: TGTGCCAGCAGTCCTTACAATGAGCAGTTCTTC
D gene: .
clone size: .
J gene: TRBJ2-1
V gene: TRBV2

CDR3 protein: CAISRGLAGGDTQYF
CDR3 DNA: TGTGCCATCAGCCGGGGACTAGCGGGGGGAGATACGCAGTATTTT
D gene: TRBD2
clone size: .
J gene: TRBJ2-3
V gene: TRBV10-3

CDR3 protein: CASSRDTYTEAFF
CDR3 DNA: TGCGCCAGCAGCCGGGACACCTACACTGAAGCTTTCTTT
D gene: .
clone size: .
J gene: TRBJ1-1
V gene: TRBV10-2

CDR3 protein: CASSLRTSGRAADTQYF
CDR3 DNA: TGCGCCAGCAGCCTGCGGACTAGCGGGAGGGCCGCAGATACGCAGTATTTT
D gene: TRBD2
clone size: few
J gene: TRBJ2-3
V gene: TRBV5-1

CDR3 protein: CSVRQDLNYGYTF
CDR3 DNA: TGCAGCGTTAGACAAGACCTTAACTATGGCTACACCTTC
D gene: .
clone size: .
J gene: TRBJ1-2
V gene: TRBV29-1

CDR3 protein: CASSRSGSSTDTQYF
CDR3 DNA: TGTGCCAGCAGCCGTAGCGGATCTAGCACAGATACGCAGTATTTT
D gene: .
clone size: once
J gene: TRBJ2-3
V gene: TRBV7-6

CDR3 protein: CASRETRDSRYGYTF
CDR3 DNA: TGTGCCAGTAGGGAGACCAGGGACAGCCGCTATGGCTACACCTTC
D gene: TRBD1
clone size: .
J gene: TRBJ1-2
V gene: TRBV19

CDR3 protein: CASSSVGGGTDTQYF
CDR3 DNA: TGTGCCAGCAGCTCCGTCGGGGGGGGCACAGATACGCAGTATTTT
D gene: TRBD2
clone size: once
J gene: TRBJ2-3
V gene: TRBV5-6

CDR3 protein: CASSRITTVNTEAFF
CDR3 DNA: TGTGCCAGCAGCCGAATAACGACAGTGAACACTGAAGCTTTCTTT
D gene: .
clone size: .
J gene: TRBJ1-1
V gene: TRBV7-8

CDR3 protein: CASSISPGLNEQFF
CDR3 DNA: TGTGCCAGCAGCATTAGTCCGGGTCTCAATGAGCAGTTCTTC
D gene: .
clone size: .
J gene: TRBJ2-1
V gene: TRBV9

CDR3 protein: CASSPLGQSYTEAFF
CDR3 DNA: TGTGCCAGCTCACCTCTTGGACAGTCTTACACTGAAGCTTTCTTT
D gene: .
clone size: .
J gene: TRBJ1-1
V gene: TRBV18

CDR3 protein: CASSRSPGEGGYTF
CDR3 DNA: TGTGCCAGCAGCCGATCCCCAGGGGAAGGAGGCTACACCTTC
D gene: .
clone size: .
J gene: TRBJ1-2
V gene: TRBV3-1/TRBV3-2

CDR3 protein: CASSLTGYGYTF
CDR3 DNA: TGTGCCAGCAGCTTAACAGGTTACGGCTACACCTTC
D gene: .
clone size: few
J gene: TRBJ1-2
V gene: TRBV11-2

CDR3 protein: CASSLGTGDGGYTF
CDR3 DNA: TGTGCCAGCAGCTTAGGAACAGGAGATGGGGGCTACACCTTC
D gene: .
clone size: .
J gene: TRBJ1-2
V gene: TRBV7-9

CDR3 protein: CASSIPWGGVAYNEQFF
CDR3 DNA: TGTGCCAGTAGTATCCCGTGGGGGGGAGTGGCCTACAATGAGCAGTTCTTC
D gene: TRBD2
clone size: .
J gene: TRBJ2-1
V gene: TRBV19

CDR3 protein: CASSEQQGGNQPQHF
CDR3 DNA: TGTGCCAGCAGTGAGCAACAGGGAGGCAATCAGCCCCAGCATTTT
D gene: .
clone size: .
J gene: TRBJ1-5
V gene: TRBV6-1

CDR3 protein: CSASLSGREGYEQYF
CDR3 DNA: TGCAGTGCTAGTCTTAGCGGGCGGGAGGGCTACGAGCAGTACTTC
D gene: TRBD2
clone size: .
J gene: TRBJ2-7
V gene: TRBV20-1

CDR3 protein: CASTTRESTEAFF
CDR3 DNA: TGTGCCAGCACCACAAGGGAGAGCACTGAAGCTTTCTTT
D gene: .
clone size: .
J gene: TRBJ1-1
V gene: TRBV6-6

CDR3 protein: CASSLREGISAEAFF
CDR3 DNA: TGTGCCAGCAGCCTCCGTGAGGGCATCAGCGCTGAAGCTTTCTTT
D gene: .
clone size: .
J gene: TRBJ1-1
V gene: TRBV7-8

CDR3 protein: CASRFGVTENTIYF
CDR3 DNA: TGTGCCAGCAGATTCGGGGTTACGGAAAACACCATATATTTT
D gene: .
clone size: .
J gene: TRBJ1-3
V gene: TRBV3-1/TRBV3-2

CDR3 protein: CASSPQQIRDSLSYEQYF
CDR3 DNA: TGTGCCAGCTCACCGCAGCAAATTCGGGACAGCCTTTCCTACGAGCAGTACTTC
D gene: TRBD1
clone size: few
J gene: TRBJ2-7
V gene: TRBV18

CDR3 protein: CASSPVGALGYTF
CDR3 DNA: TGTGCCAGCAGTCCTGTTGGGGCGCTCGGCTACACCTTC
D gene: .
clone size: .
J gene: TRBJ1-2
V gene: TRBV27

CDR3 protein: CATSSDRGLDTQYF
CDR3 DNA: TGTGCCACCAGCTCCGACAGGGGGCTGGATACGCAGTATTTT
D gene: TRBD1
clone size: .
J gene: TRBJ2-3
V gene: TRBV15

CDR3 protein: CASSPPPRPEAFF
CDR3 DNA: TGTGCCAGCAGCCCCCCCCCGAGGCCTGAAGCTTTCTTT
D gene: .
clone size: once
J gene: TRBJ1-1
V gene: TRBV7-3